The following is a T cell receptor (beta chain) sequence with its context. These data originate in a study of blood T cells in healthy people across ages. A second roughly 6 to 11 cycle PCR used barcoded and J-beta primers. TCRdb ran MiXCR on the 5' RACE reads and lists one entry per CDR3 protein. The sample holds around 820,000 distinct CDR3 sequences, roughly 25% seen once. The J segment lost 9 bases and the V segment lost 5 bases, leaving 15 bases of the junction unmatched. CDR3 length: 16 amino acids. Per the germline V gene, CDR1 is SGHAT and CDR2 is FQNNGV. The sample was also linked to a second study, of T cells of mothers and their children.

This rearrangement joins TRBV11-2 to TRBJ2-4, with TRBD2 identical over 8 bases. The receptor comes from a boy younger than 18 in good health. The sequenced material came from blood. The CDR3 loop reads CASSPTPGLGLSIQYF. Written as DNA, the CDR3 is TGTGCCAGCAGCCCTACACCGGGACTAGGCTTAAGCATTCAGTACTTC. Filled out from reference TRBV11-2 and TRBJ2-4, the complete variable domain reads EAGVAQSPRYKIIEKRQSVAFWCNPISGHATLYWYQQILGQGPKLLIQFQNNGVVDDSQLPKDRFSAERLKGVDSTLKIQPAKLEDSAVYLCASSPTPGLGLSIQYFGAGTRLSVL.